This entry is about one T cell receptor beta chain. The clone's antigen remains unknown. Per-base quality was not reported, and no clone a single base away is much larger than it. TCRbeta CDR3 regions were amplified from genomic DNA using the immunoSEQ Assay, a bias-controlled multiplex PCR. Regarding the original processing steps: The number of nucleated cells in each sample was estimated by amplification of reference gene primers within the assay. To quantify the absolute abundance of each unique TCRbeta CDR3 rearrangement, sequence reads were collapsed and filtered. For each sample, productive Simpson clonality was calculated as the square root of Simpson's diversity index over productive rearrangements. As stored in TCRdb, this immuneACCESS dataset retains in-frame rearrangements with V and J assigned. A fraction of the clones does not appear; measured against another copy, unresolved V genes explain less than half of the discrepancy, and the remainder lacks a known reason. The V and J calls and clone size were taken over from that table, and D and trimming were inferred from the DNA. This sample lists 40,000 to 45,000 clones; around 77% were detected once. 33% of the sample is in the top ten clones.

This sample was included in a study of blood T cell repertoires in COVID-19 (dated by TCRdb to the early 2020s). Context from the whole study: Samples from collaborators originated in the United States, Italy and Spain and spanned both the acute and convalescent phases of COVID-19. The dataset comprised deeply sampled blood TCRbeta repertoires from subjects exposed to, actively infected with, or recovered from COVID-19. The prospective study material was composed of cDNA or gDNA derived from T cells, B-cell-depleted T cells, or PBMCs. HLA class I and class II types, where available, came from metadata supplied by the sample provider rather than from assay-based typing. Samples were obtained from the ongoing ImmuneRACE study (first 160 participants) and from over a thousand subjects provided by 6 global collaborators. Nearly every sample came with metadata listing a de-identified subject ID, COVID-19 status, age in years and sex. The repertoires were released in a freely available public database intended as a resource for research on the immune response to SARS-CoV-2.

The germline V gene supplies CDR1 SGHRS and CDR2 YFSETQ. V sheds 4 bases and J sheds 1 base, leaving 15 bases between their ends. Taken from cysteine to phenylalanine, the CDR3 has 15 residues. Just the 45-base CDR3 DNA is kept, in frame starting at base 1. Summary of the overall study and its limitations: How much clinical and demographic metadata was included differed by source and by participant, and the metadata was provided uncurated.

Each collaborating institution followed its own protocols to collect whole blood in K2EDTA tubes. For TCRbeta analysis, collaborator samples were shipped as frozen whole blood, as isolated PBMCs, or as DNA extracted from either sample type. The sample was peripheral blood. This clonotype originated in a woman over 75 with acute or convalescent COVID-19. The V and J segments used are TRBV5-1 and TRBJ2-7; a tentative D match to TRBD2 spans 6 bases. The nucleotide sequence reads as follows: TGCGCCAGCAGCCCCGGGACTTTTAGATCCTACGAGCAGTACTTC. Translated, it gives CASSPGTFRSYEQYF. Reference TRBV5-1 and TRBJ2-7 genes cover what lies past the CDR3, so the full variable domain is KAGVTQTPRYLIKTRGQQVTLSCSPISGHRSVSWYQQTPGQGLQFLFEYFSETQRNKGNFPGRFSGRQFSNSRSEMNVSTLELGDSALYLCASSPGTFRSYEQYFGPGTRLTVT.